The clone carrying this TCR beta chain was detected only a few times. The antigen remains undetermined. This specimen comes from a study of CD8 T cells in Susac syndrome. V lost 7 bases, J lost 3 bases, and 15 bases lay in between. Germline CDR1 and CDR2: MNHNS and SASEGT. The CDR3 is made up of 14 amino acids. Study-wide results and caveats: The study conceded that relatively few individuals underwent its TCR sequencing and HLA analysis.

An input of about 0.5 to 1 ug of RNA was subjected to reverse transcription using random hexamers. TCRdb processed the immunoSEQ multiplex PCR reads anew with MiXCR; each CDR3 protein has one entry. The sample includes about 80,000 distinct CDR3 sequences, around 94% of them seen just once. The sequenced target, TCR beta, came from blood CD8+ and CD4+ T cells. The sequence derives from a human donor in good health. V gene TRBV6-1 combines with J gene TRBJ2-5, with D tentatively TRBD1 (5 bases). Input material: CD8+ T cells from PBMCs. The CDR3 protein is CASTDSTAEETQYF. The CDR3 region has the DNA TGTGCCAGCACCGACTCGACAGCAGAAGAGACCCAGTACTTC.